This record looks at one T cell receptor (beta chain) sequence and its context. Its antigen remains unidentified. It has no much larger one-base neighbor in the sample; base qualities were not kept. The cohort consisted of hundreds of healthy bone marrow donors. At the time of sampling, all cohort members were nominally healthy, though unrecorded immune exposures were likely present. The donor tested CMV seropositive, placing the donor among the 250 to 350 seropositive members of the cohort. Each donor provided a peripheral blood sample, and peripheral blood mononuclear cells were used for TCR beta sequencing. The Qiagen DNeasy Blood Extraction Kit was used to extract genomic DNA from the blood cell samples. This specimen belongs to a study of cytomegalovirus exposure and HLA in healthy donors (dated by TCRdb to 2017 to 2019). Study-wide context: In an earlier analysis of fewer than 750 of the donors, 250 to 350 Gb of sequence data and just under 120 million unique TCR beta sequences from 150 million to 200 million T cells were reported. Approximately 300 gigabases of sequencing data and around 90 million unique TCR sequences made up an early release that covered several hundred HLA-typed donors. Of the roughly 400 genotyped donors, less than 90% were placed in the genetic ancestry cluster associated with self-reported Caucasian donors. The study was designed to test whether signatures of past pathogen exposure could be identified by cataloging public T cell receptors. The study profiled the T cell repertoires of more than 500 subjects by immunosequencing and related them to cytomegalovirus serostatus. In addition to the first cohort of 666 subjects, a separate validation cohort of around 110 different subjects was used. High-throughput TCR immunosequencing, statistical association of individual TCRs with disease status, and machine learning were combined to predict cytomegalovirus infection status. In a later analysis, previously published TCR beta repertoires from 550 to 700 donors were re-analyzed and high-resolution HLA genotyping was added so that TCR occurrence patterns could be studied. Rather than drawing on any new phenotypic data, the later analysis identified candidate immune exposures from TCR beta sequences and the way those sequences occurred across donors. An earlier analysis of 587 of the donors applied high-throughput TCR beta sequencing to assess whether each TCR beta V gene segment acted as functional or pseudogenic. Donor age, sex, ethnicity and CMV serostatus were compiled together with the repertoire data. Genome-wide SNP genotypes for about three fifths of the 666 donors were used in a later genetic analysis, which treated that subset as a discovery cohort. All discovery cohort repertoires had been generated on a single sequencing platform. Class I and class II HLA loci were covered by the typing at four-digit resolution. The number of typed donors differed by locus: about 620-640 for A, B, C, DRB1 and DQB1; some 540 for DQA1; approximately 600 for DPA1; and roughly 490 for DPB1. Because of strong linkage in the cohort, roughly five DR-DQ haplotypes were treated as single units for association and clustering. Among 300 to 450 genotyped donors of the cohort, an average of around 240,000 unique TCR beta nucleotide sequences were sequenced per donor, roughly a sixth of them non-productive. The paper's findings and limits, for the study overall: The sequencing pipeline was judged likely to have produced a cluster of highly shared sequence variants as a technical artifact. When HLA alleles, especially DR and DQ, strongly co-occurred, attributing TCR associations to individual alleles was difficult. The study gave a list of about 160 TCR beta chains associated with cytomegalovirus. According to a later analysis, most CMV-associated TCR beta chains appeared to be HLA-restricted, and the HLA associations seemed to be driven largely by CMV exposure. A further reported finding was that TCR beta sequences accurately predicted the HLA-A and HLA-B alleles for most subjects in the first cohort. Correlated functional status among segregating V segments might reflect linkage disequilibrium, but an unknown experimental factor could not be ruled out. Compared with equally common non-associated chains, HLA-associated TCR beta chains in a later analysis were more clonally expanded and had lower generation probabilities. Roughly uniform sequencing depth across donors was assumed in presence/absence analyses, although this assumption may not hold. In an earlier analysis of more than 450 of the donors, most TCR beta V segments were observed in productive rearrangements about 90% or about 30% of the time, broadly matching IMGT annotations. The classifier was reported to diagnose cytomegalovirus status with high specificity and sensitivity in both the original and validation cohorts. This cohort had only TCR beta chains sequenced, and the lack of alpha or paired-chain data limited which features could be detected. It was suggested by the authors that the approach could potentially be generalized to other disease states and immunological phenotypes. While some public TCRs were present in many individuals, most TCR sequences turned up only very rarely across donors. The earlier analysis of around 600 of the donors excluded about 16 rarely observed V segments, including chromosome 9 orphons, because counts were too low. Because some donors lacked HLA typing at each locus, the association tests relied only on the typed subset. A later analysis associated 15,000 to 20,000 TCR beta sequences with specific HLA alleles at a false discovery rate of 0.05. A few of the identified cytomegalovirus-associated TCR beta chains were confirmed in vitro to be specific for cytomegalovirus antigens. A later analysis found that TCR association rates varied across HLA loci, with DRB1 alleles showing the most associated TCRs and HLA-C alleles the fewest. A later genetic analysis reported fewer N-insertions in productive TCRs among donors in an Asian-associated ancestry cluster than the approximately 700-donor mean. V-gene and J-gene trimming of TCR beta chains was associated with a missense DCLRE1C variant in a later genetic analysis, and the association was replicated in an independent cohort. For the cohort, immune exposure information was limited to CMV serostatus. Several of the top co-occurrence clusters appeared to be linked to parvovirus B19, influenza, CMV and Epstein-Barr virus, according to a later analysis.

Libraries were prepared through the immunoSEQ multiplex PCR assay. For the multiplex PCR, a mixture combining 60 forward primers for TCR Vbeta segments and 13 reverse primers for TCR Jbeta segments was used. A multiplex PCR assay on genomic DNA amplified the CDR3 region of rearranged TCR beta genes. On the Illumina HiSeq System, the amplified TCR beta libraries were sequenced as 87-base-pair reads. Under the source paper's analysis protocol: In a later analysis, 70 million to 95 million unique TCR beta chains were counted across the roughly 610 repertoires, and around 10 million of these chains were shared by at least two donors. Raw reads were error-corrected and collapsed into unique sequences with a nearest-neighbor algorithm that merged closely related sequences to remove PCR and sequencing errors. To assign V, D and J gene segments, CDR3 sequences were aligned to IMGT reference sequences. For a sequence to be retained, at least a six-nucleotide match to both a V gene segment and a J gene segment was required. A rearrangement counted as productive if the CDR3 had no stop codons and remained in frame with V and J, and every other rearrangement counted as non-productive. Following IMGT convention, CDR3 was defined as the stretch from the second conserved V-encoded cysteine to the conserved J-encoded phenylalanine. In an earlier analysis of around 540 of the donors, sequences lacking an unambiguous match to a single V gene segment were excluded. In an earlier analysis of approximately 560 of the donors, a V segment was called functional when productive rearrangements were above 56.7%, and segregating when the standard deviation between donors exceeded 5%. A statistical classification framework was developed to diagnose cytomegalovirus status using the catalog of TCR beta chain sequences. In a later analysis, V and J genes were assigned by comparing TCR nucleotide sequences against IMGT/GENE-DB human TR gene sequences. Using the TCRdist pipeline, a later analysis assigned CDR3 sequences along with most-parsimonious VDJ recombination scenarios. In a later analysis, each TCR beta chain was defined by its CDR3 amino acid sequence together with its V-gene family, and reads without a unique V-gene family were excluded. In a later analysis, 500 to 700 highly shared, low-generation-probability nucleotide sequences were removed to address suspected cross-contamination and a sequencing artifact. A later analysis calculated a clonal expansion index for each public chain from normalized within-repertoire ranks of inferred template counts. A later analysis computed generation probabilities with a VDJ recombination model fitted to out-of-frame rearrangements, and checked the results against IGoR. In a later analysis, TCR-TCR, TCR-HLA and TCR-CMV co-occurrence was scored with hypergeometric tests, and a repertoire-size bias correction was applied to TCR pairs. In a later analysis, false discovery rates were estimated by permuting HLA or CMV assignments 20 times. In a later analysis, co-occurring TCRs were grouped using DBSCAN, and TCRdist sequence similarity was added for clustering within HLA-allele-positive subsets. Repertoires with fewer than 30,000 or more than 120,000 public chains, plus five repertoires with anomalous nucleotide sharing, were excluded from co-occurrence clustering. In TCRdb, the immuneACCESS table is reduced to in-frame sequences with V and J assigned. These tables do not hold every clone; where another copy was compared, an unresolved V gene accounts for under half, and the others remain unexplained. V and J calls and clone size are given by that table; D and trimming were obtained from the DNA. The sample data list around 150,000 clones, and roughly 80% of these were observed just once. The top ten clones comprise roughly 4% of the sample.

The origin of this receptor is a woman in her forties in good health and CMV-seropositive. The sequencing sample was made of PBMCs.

Read as DNA, the sequence is TGTGCCAGCTCACCAGGGACAGACGTTCAGCCCCAGCATTTT. This yields the protein CASSPGTDVQPQHF. The V and J segments used are TRBV18 and TRBJ1-5, and 7 junctional nucleotides match TRBD1. The CDR3 numbers 14 residues from cysteine through phenylalanine. The retained sequence is limited to the CDR3, 42 bases, with the frame set at the first base. CDR1 and CDR2, per the germline V gene, are KGHSH and LQKENI. The V end gives up 2 bases and the J end 6 bases, leaving 4 bases in the junction not matched to a gene.